This TCR beta chain was sequenced in a study of cytomegalovirus exposure and HLA in healthy donors. The primer mix had 60 Vbeta and 13 Jbeta primers. The table came from immunoSEQ multiplex PCR; TCRdb's copy has only in-frame clones and leaves some out. The sample lists about 140,000 clones, around 80% occurring once. V was clipped by 6 bases and J by 3 bases, with 8 bases between them. Germline V gene data show CDR1 as ENHRY and CDR2 as SYGVKD. The CDR3 extends over 12 amino acids. The TCR was taken from a man aged 35 to 55 in good health and CMV-seronegative. V and J are TRBV10-3 and TRBJ2-5; a possible D gene is TRBD1 (5 bases). Sequencing was performed on PBMCs. CDR3 sequence: CAIRDNKETQYF. In DNA form, the CDR3 reads TGTGCCATCAGGGACAACAAAGAGACCCAGTACTTC.